The T cell receptor beta chain described here comes from a study of T cells generated in artificial thymic organoids. TCRalpha and TCRbeta libraries were amplified separately by semi-nested PCR with TRAC or TRBC reverse primers. RNA input for cDNA ranged from roughly 3.5 to 500 ng. TCRdb independently ran MiXCR on the 5' RACE reads; one entry per CDR3 protein. The table lists about 8,000 distinct CDR3 sequences, 20% to 30% of them singletons. V was pared by 4 bases and J by 2 bases, with 9 bases between. Germline V gene lookup returns CDR1 LGHDT and CDR2 YNNKEL (reference sequence). The CDR3 totals 13 residues. Organoids aggregated human HSPCs with DLL1-transduced murine MS5 stromal cells. FACS-sorted CD34+CD3- hematopoietic stem and progenitor cells, with residual T cells removed, seeded the organoids. The table lists this clonotype with a few counts. Its antigen is undetermined.

The chain has TRBV3-1 and TRBJ2-7, with no clear D. This receptor was identified in a human donor who gave cord blood stem cells for thymic organoid culture, a cardiac surgery patient who gave postnatal thymus, or a blood donor (not recorded which). Sequences were obtained from naive CD8+ T cells grown in artificial thymic organoids from cord blood stem and progenitor cells. The subset was: CD3+TCRalphabeta+CD8SP T cells; for blood, CD45RO-CCR7+ naive CD8+ T cells. CDR3 loop: CASSPCHPYEQYF. The CDR3 DNA reads TGTGCCAGCAGCCCCTGCCACCCCTACGAGCAGTACTTC.